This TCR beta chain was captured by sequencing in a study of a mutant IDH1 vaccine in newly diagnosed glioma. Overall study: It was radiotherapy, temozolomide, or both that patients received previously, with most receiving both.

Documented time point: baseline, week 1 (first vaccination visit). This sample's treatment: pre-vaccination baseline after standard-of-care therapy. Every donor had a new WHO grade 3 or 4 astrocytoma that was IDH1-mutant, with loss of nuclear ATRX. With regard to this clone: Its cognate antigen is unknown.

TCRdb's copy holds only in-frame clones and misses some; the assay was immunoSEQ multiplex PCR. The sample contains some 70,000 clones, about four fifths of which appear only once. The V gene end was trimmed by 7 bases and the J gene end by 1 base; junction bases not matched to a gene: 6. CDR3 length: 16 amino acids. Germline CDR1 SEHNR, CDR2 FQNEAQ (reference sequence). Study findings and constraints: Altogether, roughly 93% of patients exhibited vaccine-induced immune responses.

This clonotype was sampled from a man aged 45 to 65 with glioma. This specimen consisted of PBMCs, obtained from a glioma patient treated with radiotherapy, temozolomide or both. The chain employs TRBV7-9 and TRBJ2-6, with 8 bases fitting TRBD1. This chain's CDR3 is CASMGTGISGANVLTF. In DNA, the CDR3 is TGTGCCAGCATGGGGACAGGTATTTCTGGGGCCAACGTCCTGACTTTC.